The source of this T cell receptor (beta chain) is a study of blood T cell repertoires in COVID-19. Germline-derived CDR1 and CDR2 are SEHNR and FQNEAQ (reference sequence). This CDR3 comprises 12 residues. The junction had 3 bases not matched to a gene; V was cut back by 5 bases and J by 5 bases. Repertoires were generated with immunoSEQ multiplex PCR, while TCRdb's copy carries only in-frame clones and drops some. The sample includes 350,000 to 400,000 clones, about 90% of them seen just once. The sequencing sample was made of PBMCs or T cells enriched from blood (not recorded which). The receptor was derived from a man aged 40-55 years in a cohort exposed to, infected with or recovered from COVID-19 (not recorded which). The chain combines TRBV7-9 with TRBJ2-7; 7 nucleotides line up with TRBD1. Written as DNA, the CDR3 is TGTGCCAGCAGCGCCACAGGGGACGAGCAGTACTTC. Amino acids: CASSATGDEQYF.